This TCR beta chain came from a study of T cells in Graves' hyperthyroidism and ophthalmopathy. This clonotype has a count of ten or more. CDR1 SGHNT and CDR2 YYREEE come from the germline V gene (reference sequence). This CDR3 has 14 residues. J lost 5 bases, V lost 1 base, and 3 bases had no gene match. TCR beta CDR3 region amplification was performed from RNA transcripts. HTBI primers drove first-round RT-PCR of the TCR CDR3. Using its own MiXCR run on the multiplex PCR reads, TCRdb lists one record per CDR3 protein. The sample holds 300,000 to 450,000 distinct CDR3 sequences; 15% are singletons and the top ten take less than 35%. Reasons for excluding patients were uncontrolled infection, other autoimmune disease, pregnancy or lactation. Fresh peripheral blood, approximately 10 ml, was the source of the PBMCs.

Sequenced input: blood. The chain links TRBV5-4 to TRBJ2-1, with TRBD2 identical over 7 bases. This receptor was obtained from a woman in her twenties or thirties with Graves' hyperthyroidism. The CDR3 region is CASSLRGGNNEQFF. For the CDR3, the DNA is TGTGCCAGCAGCTTGCGCGGGGGAAACAATGAGCAGTTCTTC.